The present T cell receptor (beta chain) was sequenced within a study of Tregs in tolerant kidney transplant recipients. TCRdb's table, derived via immunoSEQ multiplex PCR, lists solely in-frame clones and lacks some. The data contain about 94,000 clones, 93% of them singletons. Germline assignment: CDR1 LNHNV and CDR2 YYDKDF (reference sequence). V lost 5 bases to trimming and J lost 4 bases; unmatched junction nucleotides: 7. The CDR3 has 14 residues. V gene TRBV15 combines with J gene TRBJ2-5; 7 nucleotides agree with TRBD2. The sequencing here drew on CD4+ T cells from blood, taken before the transplant. This receptor was obtained from a human donor who received a combined kidney and bone marrow transplant. The CDR3 DNA follows: TGTGCCACCAGCGGGTGGGGAGGGGTAGAGACCCAGTACTTC. This translates into CATSGWGGVETQYF.